Given below is one T cell receptor beta chain in context. The source of the sample is a study of OX40 agonist ivuxolimab in advanced cancers. The CDR3 length is 12 residues. Trimming took off 6 bases at V and 6 bases at J, with 12 bases between the two ends. The germline V gene encodes CDR1 LNHDA and CDR2 SQIVND (reference sequence). Generated by immunoSEQ multiplex PCR, the TCRdb table keeps only in-frame clones and is missing some. The sample records 50,000 to 65,000 clones, approximately 88% being singletons. Source: CD4+ or CD8+ T cells sorted from blood, taken in a trial of the OX40 agonist ivuxolimab. The gene calls are TRBV19 and TRBJ2-7; D is perhaps TRBD1 (6 bases). The TCR sequence derives from an adult with an advanced solid tumor such as melanoma, head and neck, liver or kidney cancer. In DNA, the CDR3 is TGTGCCAGTAGCCTACAGGGCGGCGAGCAGTACTTC. Residues: CASSLQGGEQYF.